Included here is one T cell receptor (beta chain) sequence, with context. Sampling times: baseline, cycle 4 day 1, cycle 7 day 1. This sample stems from a study of OX40 agonist ivuxolimab in advanced cancers. For the study at large: All patients had ivuxolimab intravenously every 2 weeks at 0.01 to 10 mg/kg. About 42% of patients had received prior checkpoint inhibitor therapy.

The assay was immunoSEQ multiplex PCR, and TCRdb's table has in-frame clones only and misses some. The data show 25,000 to 35,000 clones, with around 88% seen just once and roughly 25% held by the top ten. The germline gives CDR1 MNHEY, CDR2 SVGAGI. V was pared by 0 bases and J by 5 bases, with 10 bases between. The CDR3 is 14 residues long. The origin of this receptor is an adult with an advanced solid tumor such as melanoma, head and neck, liver or kidney cancer. This sample comprised CD4+ or CD8+ T cells sorted from blood, obtained in a trial of the OX40 agonist ivuxolimab. The genes are TRBV6-5 and TRBJ2-5; no firm D call. Written as DNA, the CDR3 is TGTGCCAGCAGTTACTCAGGGTCTAGGGAGACCCAGTACTTC. The encoded protein is CASSYSGSRETQYF.